Below, 27 T cell receptor beta chains from the same sample are listed, as sequenced in a study of blood T cell repertoires in COVID-19. The data were produced by immunoSEQ multiplex PCR, yet TCRdb's version contains in-frame clones alone and is incomplete. The table lists some 410,000 clones, more than 75% of them singletons. What was sequenced was PBMCs or T cells enriched from blood (not recorded which). These receptors were collected from a young woman with acute COVID-19.

The gene calls are TRBV21-1 and TRBJ2-1; the table's D call, TRBD2, has no DNA check behind it. TRBV21-1 is labeled a pseudogene. The CDR3 spans 16 residues. CDR3 bases: TGTGCCAGCAGCAACCCCGACGGGGGCTCCTACAATGAGCAGTTCTTC. Protein sequence: CASSNPDGGSYNEQFF.

V is TRBV7-6 and J is TRBJ1-3; D might be TRBD1 (6 bases). This CDR3 comprises 17 residues. V was shortened by 5 bases and J by 0 bases, with 17 bases between the two germline ends. Germline CDR1 SGHVS, CDR2 FNYEAQ. CDR3 loop: CASSLRGGSNSGNTIYF. The CDR3 bases are TGTGCCAGCAGCCTTAGGGGGGGGAGTAACTCTGGAAACACCATATATTTT.

CDR3 residues: CASSLVPLAGEQYF. The CDR3 DNA is TGTGCCAGCAGCTTAGTCCCCCTAGCGGGGGAGCAGTACTTC. The chain carries TRBV7-2 and TRBJ2-7; 9 bases are shared with TRBD2. The CDR3 spans 14 residues. In germline, CDR1 is SGHTA, CDR2 FQGNSA. Unmatched junction bases numbered 5, after V lost 1 base and J lost 7 bases.

The rearrangement links TRBV9 to TRBJ2-1; 7 bases align to TRBD2. The germline V gene has CDR1 SGDLS and CDR2 YYNGEE. This CDR3 has 16 amino acids. V dropped 0 bases and J dropped 3; count of bases not matched to a gene: 6. Here the CDR3 DNA reads TGTGCCAGCAGCGTAGCTATCAGCGGGGTCTACAATGAGCAGTTCTTC. Translation gives CASSVAISGVYNEQFF. Complete variable domain (other parts from reference TRBV9 and TRBJ2-1): DSGVTQTPKHLITATGQRVTLRCSPRSGDLSVYWYQQSLDQGLQFLIQYYNGEERAKGNILERFSAQQFPDLHSELNLSSLELGDSALYFCASSVAISGVYNEQFFGPGTRLTVL.

In DNA, the CDR3 is TGTGCCAGCAGCCCGGACAGGGGCAGATTGGAAGCTTTCTTT. Its protein is CASSPDRGRLEAFF. This sequence joins TRBV6-5 and TRBJ1-1; 9 positions agree with TRBD1. This CDR3 contains 14 residues. V was pared by 6 bases and J by 8 bases, with 10 bases of the junction left unmatched. Germline assignment: CDR1 MNHEY and CDR2 SVGAGI.

J is TRBJ1-5 and V is TRBV9, with unresolved D. With 0 bases removed from V and 5 bases from J, the gap between germline ends came to 6 bases. The germline CDR1 and CDR2 sequences are SGDLS and YYNGEE. The CDR3 is made up of 13 amino acids. In DNA form, the CDR3 reads TGTGCCAGCAGCGTAGGAGATCATCAGCCCCAGCATTTT. Its protein product is CASSVGDHQPQHF. The full variable domain, completed using reference TRBV9 and TRBJ1-5, is DSGVTQTPKHLITATGQRVTLRCSPRSGDLSVYWYQQSLDQGLQFLIQYYNGEERAKGNILERFSAQQFPDLHSELNLSSLELGDSALYFCASSVGDHQPQHFGDGTRLSIL.

This chain uses TRBV21-1 with TRBJ2-4; the table's D call TRBD2 went unverified against the DNA. TRBV21-1 corresponds to a pseudogene. This CDR3 has 17 residues. The DNA of the CDR3 is TGTGCCAGCAGCAAAGTAAAGAAACGGGTAGCCAAAAACATTCAGTACTTC. Its translation is CASSKVKKRVAKNIQYF.

The chain links TRBV5-4 to TRBJ2-2, with D possibly matching TRBD2 (6 bases). With 4 bases removed from V and 4 bases from J, the gap between germline ends came to 17 bases. The CDR3 extends over 16 amino acids. Germline-derived CDR1 and CDR2 are SGHNT and YYREEE (reference sequence). The CDR3 DNA sequence: TGTGCCAGCAGCCTAAACCGGGGGTCGGGCACCGGGGAGCTGTTTTTT. It codes for CASSLNRGSGTGELFF.

For the CDR3, the DNA is TGTGCCAGTAGTCCCTCGCACCGCGCAGATACGCAGTATTTT. Translating it yields CASSPSHRADTQYF. J is TRBJ2-3 and V is TRBV19; D is ambiguous. CDR1 LNHDA and CDR2 SQIVND come from the germline V gene (reference sequence). V was clipped by 5 bases and J by 4 bases, with 13 bases between them. This CDR3 comprises 14 residues.

The chain uses TRBV7-8 and TRBJ1-5, with 9 bases aligning to TRBD1. The junction had 4 bases not matched to a gene; V was cut back by 6 bases and J by 4 bases. The CDR3 length is 14 residues. Germline V lookup: CDR1 SGHVS, CDR2 FQNEAQ. CDR3 residues: CASSEQGANQPQHF. CDR3 nucleotides: TGTGCCAGCAGTGAACAGGGGGCAAATCAGCCCCAGCATTTT.

The V call is TRBV5-5, the J call TRBJ2-3; TRBD2 aligns across 7 bases. CDR3 length equals 16 residues. The ends lost 0 bases at V and 1 base at J; junction bases unmatched: 5. CDR1 is SGHKS, CDR2 YYEKEE, per germline (reference sequence). CDR3 loop: CASSLVPRGGTDTQYF. CDR3 coding DNA: TGTGCCAGCAGCTTGGTCCCTCGGGGGGGCACAGATACGCAGTATTTT. The full variable domain, in which reference TRBV5-5 and TRBJ2-3 provide the parts outside the CDR3, is DAGVTQSPTHLIKTRGQQVTLRCSPISGHKSVSWYQQVLGQGPQFIFQYYEKEERGRGNFPDRFSARQFPNYSSELNVNALLLGDSALYLCASSLVPRGGTDTQYFGPGTRLTVL.

The chain is built from TRBV18 and TRBJ2-4; TRBD2 aligns across 8 bases. The CDR3 is 13 residues long. With 6 bases clipped from V and 7 bases from J, the junction kept 5 bases outside the gene matches. Per germline, CDR1 KGHSH and CDR2 LQKENI. The CDR3 loop reads CASSRERGNIQYF. The CDR3 nucleotides are TGTGCCAGCTCCAGGGAGCGGGGGAACATTCAGTACTTC.

This rearrangement joins TRBV7-3 to TRBJ1-5; TRBD1 is a possible D gene (6 bases). This CDR3 is built from 13 residues. Germline values: CDR1 SGHTA, CDR2 FQGTGA. With 2 bases removed from V and 9 bases from J, the gap between germline ends came to 11 bases. CDR3 sequence: CASSLDPQGPQHF. The CDR3 nucleotides are TGTGCCAGCAGCTTAGACCCACAGGGGCCCCAGCATTTT.

The V and J genes are TRBV5-1 and TRBJ2-1; 9 positions match TRBD2. V lost 4 bases and J lost 10; bases outside the gene matches: 15. CDR3 length equals 16 residues. Germline loops: CDR1 SGHRS, CDR2 YFSETQ. The CDR3 spells CASSVTGTSSAGEQFF. The CDR3 nucleotides are TGCGCCAGCAGCGTTACCGGGACTAGCTCCGCGGGGGAGCAGTTCTTC.

The rearrangement links TRBV9 to TRBJ2-1; 9 bases are shared with TRBD2. The germline V gene has CDR1 SGDLS and CDR2 YYNGEE. The CDR3 length is 16 residues. Trimming cost V 3 bases and J 0 bases; bases outside gene matches: 4. This chain's CDR3 is CASSDAGGSSYNEQFF. DNA for the CDR3: TGTGCCAGCAGCGACGCGGGGGGGAGCTCCTACAATGAGCAGTTCTTC.

The chain has TRBV5-1 and TRBJ1-3; D possibly corresponds to TRBD1 (5 bases). V was trimmed by 0 bases and J by 4 bases, leaving 14 bases between them. The CDR3 spans 16 residues. The germline gives CDR1 SGHRS, CDR2 YFSETQ. The CDR3 DNA reads TGCGCCAGCAGCTTGGGGGACTCCTACCTCGGAAACACCATATATTTT. The encoded protein is CASSLGDSYLGNTIYF.

This clone was detected once. This chain joins TRBV27 and TRBJ2-7; D is ambiguous. Trimming cost V 10 bases and J 1 base, with 17 bases left between them. The CDR3 is 14 amino acids. Germline CDR1 MNHEY, CDR2 SMNVEV (reference sequence). CDR3 in DNA: TGTGCCACGAGCCTCCAGGCAGAATCCTACGAGCAGTACTTC. Amino acid sequence: CATSLQAESYEQYF.

The V and J genes are TRBV30 and TRBJ2-7; D ambiguous. The CDR3 extends over 12 amino acids. V shed 2 bases and J shed 3 bases, with 8 bases lying between them. Per germline, CDR1 GTSNPN and CDR2 SVGIG (reference sequence). CDR3 protein: CAWSPPSYEQYF. The CDR3 DNA reads as TGTGCCTGGAGTCCCCCCAGCTACGAGCAGTACTTC. Complete variable domain (other parts from reference TRBV30 and TRBJ2-7): SQTIHQWPATLVQPVGSPLSLECTVEGTSNPNLYWYRQAAGRGLQLLFYSVGIGQISSEVPQNLSASRPQDRQFILSSKKLLLSDSGFYLCAWSPPSYEQYFGPGTRLTVT.

The genes are TRBV29-1 and TRBJ1-1, with 9 bases identical to TRBD1. The CDR3 spans 13 residues. Germline V CDR1 and CDR2: SQVTM, ANQGSEA. The ends lost 7 bases at V and 5 bases at J; junction bases unmatched: 8. CDR3 sequence reads: CSAYGQGKTEAFF. Here the CDR3 DNA reads TGCAGCGCCTACGGACAGGGGAAAACTGAAGCTTTCTTT.

This chain connects TRBV10-3 to TRBJ1-1; perhaps TRBD1 as D (5 bases). The ends were cut back, 3 bases at V and 1 base at J, with 6 bases in the middle. This CDR3 spans 13 amino acids. Germline V lookup: CDR1 ENHRY, CDR2 SYGVKD. CDR3 residues: CAISDGGNTEAFF. The CDR3 DNA sequence: TGTGCCATCAGTGACGGGGGGAACACTGAAGCTTTCTTT.

V gene TRBV4-1 combines with J gene TRBJ2-5; 13 nucleotides align to TRBD2. V gave up 5 bases and J gave up 5 bases; unmatched junction bases: 11. The germline CDR1 and CDR2 sequences are MGHRA and YSYEKL. The CDR3 has 17 residues. DNA for the CDR3: TGCGCCAGCAGCGAGGGACCGGGACTAGCGGGGCGGGAGACCCAGTACTTC. This sequence encodes CASSEGPGLAGRETQYF.

This clone appeared once. The CDR3 DNA is TGTGCCAGCAGCGCCCGACACCAGACAATGTACTTC. The encoded protein is CASSARHQTMYF. J is TRBJ2-4 and V is TRBV7-9; no clear D. Deletions cut 5 bases from V and 15 bases from J, with 17 bases between. The CDR3 has 12 residues. CDR1 and CDR2 from the germline V gene are SEHNR and FQNEAQ (reference sequence).

This clone was recorded once. CDR3 nucleotide sequence: TGTGCCAGCAGCCAAGATGGGGCTCGAGACTATGGCTACACCTTC. Protein sequence: CASSQDGARDYGYTF. The chain uses TRBV3-1 (or the pseudogene TRBV3-2) and TRBJ1-2, with D maybe TRBD1 (5 bases). From germline, CDR1 is LGHDT and CDR2 YNNKEL (reference sequence). This CDR3 has 15 residues. Trimming took 0 bases from V and 3 from J, leaving 11 bases between them.

The V gene is TRBV4-1, the J gene TRBJ2-1; 8 bases align to TRBD1. This CDR3 has 17 residues. Trimming removed 1 base from V and 4 bases from J; junction bases left unmatched: 9. The germline gives CDR1 MGHRA, CDR2 YSYEKL. The CDR3 spells CASSQAPGGPFYNEQFF. The CDR3 DNA is TGCGCCAGCAGCCAAGCACCAGGGGGCCCGTTTTACAATGAGCAGTTCTTC.

This clone was picked up one time. The V and J genes are TRBV19 and TRBJ1-2, with unresolved D. V was pared by 7 bases and J by 6 bases, with 21 bases between. CDR1 is LNHDA, CDR2 SQIVND, per germline (reference sequence). The CDR3 consists of 15 residues. The CDR3 DNA sequence: TGTGCCAGTACCCACACCGGGTCGCCAGCCCATGGCTACACCTTC. It is translated as CASTHTGSPAHGYTF.

The V and J genes are TRBV19 and TRBJ2-5, with 16 bases aligning to TRBD2. From germline, CDR1 is LNHDA and CDR2 SQIVND (reference sequence). The CDR3 spans 16 residues. Trimming removed 5 bases from V and 5 bases from J; junction bases left unmatched: 5. Written as DNA, the CDR3 is TGTGCCAGTAGTCCGGGACTAGCGGGGGGGCTTGAGACCCAGTACTTC. It codes for CASSPGLAGGLETQYF.

The CDR3 here is CASSGEYRGLGTNEKLFF. Here the CDR3 DNA reads TGTGCCAGCAGCGGAGAATACAGGGGGCTAGGGACTAATGAAAAACTGTTTTTT. The rearrangement joins TRBV7-6 to TRBJ1-4; 9 bases line up with TRBD1. CDR1 and CDR2 (germline): SGHVS, FNYEAQ. V dropped 5 bases and J dropped 2; count of bases not matched to a gene: 12. This CDR3 has 18 residues.